Described below is a single TCR beta chain sequence and its context. The antigen remains undetermined. 60 Vbeta and 13 Jbeta primers were used in PCR. Assay: immunoSEQ multiplex PCR; the TCRdb copy retains only in-frame clones and omits some. The data show approximately 220,000 clones, 65% to 90% seen once. This entry comes from a study of cytomegalovirus exposure and HLA in healthy donors. Study-level points and caveats: In an earlier analysis, about 87% or about 30%: the productive usage of most TCR beta V segments. Across donors, sequencing depth was assumed by presence/absence analyses to be roughly uniform.

Germline V CDR1 and CDR2: ENHRY, SYGVKD. V lost 4 bases, J lost 6 bases, and 13 bases lay in between. CDR3 length equals 14 residues. The chain employs TRBV10-3 and TRBJ2-1; TRBD1 might be the D (6 bases). Sequenced: PBMCs. The receptor was derived from a girl between 10 and 17 years old in good health and CMV-seronegative. CDR3 protein: CAISAGSGVNEQFF. For the CDR3, the DNA is TGTGCCATCAGTGCGGGGTCAGGGGTCAATGAGCAGTTCTTC.